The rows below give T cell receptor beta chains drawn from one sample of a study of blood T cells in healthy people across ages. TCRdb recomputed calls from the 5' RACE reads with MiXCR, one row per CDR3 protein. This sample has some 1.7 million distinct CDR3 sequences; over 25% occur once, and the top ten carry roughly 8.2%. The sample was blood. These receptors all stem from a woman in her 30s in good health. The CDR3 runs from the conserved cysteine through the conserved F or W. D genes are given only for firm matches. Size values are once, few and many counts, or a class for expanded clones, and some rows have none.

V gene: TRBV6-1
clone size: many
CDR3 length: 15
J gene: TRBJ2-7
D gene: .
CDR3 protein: CASSEVVLGTDEQYF
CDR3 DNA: TGTGCCAGCAGTGAAGTGGTCCTGGGGACGGACGAGCAGTACTTC

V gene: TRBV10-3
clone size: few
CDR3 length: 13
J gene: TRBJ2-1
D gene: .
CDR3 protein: CAIGSTLGNEQFF
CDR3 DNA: TGTGCCATCGGATCCACCCTGGGGAATGAGCAGTTCTTC

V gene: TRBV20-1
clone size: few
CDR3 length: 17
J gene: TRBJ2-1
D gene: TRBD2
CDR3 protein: CSASGGGLLSSYNEQFF
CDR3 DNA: TGCAGTGCTAGTGGCGGGGGGCTCCTAAGTTCCTACAATGAGCAGTTCTTC

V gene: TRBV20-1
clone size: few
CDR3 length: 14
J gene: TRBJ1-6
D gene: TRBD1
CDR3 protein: CSAHRDRMGSPLHF
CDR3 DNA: TGCAGTGCCCACCGGGACAGGATGGGGTCACCCCTCCACTTT

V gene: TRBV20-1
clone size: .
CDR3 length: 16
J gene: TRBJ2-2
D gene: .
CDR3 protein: CSARDPQATNTGELFF
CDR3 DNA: TGCAGTGCTAGAGATCCACAGGCTACGAACACCGGGGAGCTGTTTTTT

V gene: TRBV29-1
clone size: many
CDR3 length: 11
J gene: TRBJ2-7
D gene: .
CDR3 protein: CSVLGRGEQYF
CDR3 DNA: TGCAGCGTTCTCGGACGAGGCGAGCAGTACTTC

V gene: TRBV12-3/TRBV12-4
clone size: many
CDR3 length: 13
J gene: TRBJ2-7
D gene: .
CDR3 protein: CASSLGLSESQYF
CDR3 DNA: TGTGCCAGCAGCTTGGGACTTTCGGAGTCTCAGTACTTC

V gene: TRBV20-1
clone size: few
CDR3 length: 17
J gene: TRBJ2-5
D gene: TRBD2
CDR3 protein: CSARDLLSSGGAETQYF
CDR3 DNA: TGCAGTGCTAGAGATCTCCTGTCTAGCGGGGGGGCTGAGACCCAGTACTTC

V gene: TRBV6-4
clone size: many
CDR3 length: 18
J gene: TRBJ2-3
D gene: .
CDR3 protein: CASNDTPGRGGGTDTQYF
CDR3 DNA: TGTGCCAGCAACGACACCCCTGGGCGGGGAGGAGGCACAGATACGCAGTATTTT

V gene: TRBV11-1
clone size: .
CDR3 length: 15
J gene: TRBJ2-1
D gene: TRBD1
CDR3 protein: CASSITGTGPYEQFF
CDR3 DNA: TGTGCCAGCAGCATAACCGGGACAGGGCCATACGAGCAGTTCTTC

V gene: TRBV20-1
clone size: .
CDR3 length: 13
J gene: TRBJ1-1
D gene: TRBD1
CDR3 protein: CSANRGDLPEAFF
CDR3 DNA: TGCAGTGCTAACAGGGGGGATCTTCCTGAAGCTTTCTTT

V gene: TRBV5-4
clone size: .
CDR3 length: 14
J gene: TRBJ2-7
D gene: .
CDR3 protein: CASSLIDNSYEQDF
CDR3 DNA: TGTGCCAGCAGCTTGATAGACAACTCCTACGAGCAGGACTTC

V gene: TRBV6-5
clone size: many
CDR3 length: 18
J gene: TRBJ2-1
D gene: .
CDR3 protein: CASSYSVGVTGSDNEQFF
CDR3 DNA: TGTGCCAGCAGTTACTCCGTGGGGGTCACCGGGAGCGACAATGAGCAGTTCTTC

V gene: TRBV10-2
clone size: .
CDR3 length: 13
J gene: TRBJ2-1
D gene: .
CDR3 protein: CATFPEERNEQFF
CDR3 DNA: TGCGCCACCTTCCCTGAGGAGCGTAATGAGCAGTTCTTC

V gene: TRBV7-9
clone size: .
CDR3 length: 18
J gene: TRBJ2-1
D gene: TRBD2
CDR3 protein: CASSLSGIAGERFHEQFF
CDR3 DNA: TGTGCCAGCAGCTTGTCGGGGATAGCGGGAGAGCGCTTTCACGAGCAGTTCTTC

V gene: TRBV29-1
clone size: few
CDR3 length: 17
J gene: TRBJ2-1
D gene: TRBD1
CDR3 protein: CSVEGIPGTGDYNEQFF
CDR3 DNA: TGCAGCGTTGAAGGGATCCCCGGGACAGGGGACTACAATGAGCAGTTCTTC

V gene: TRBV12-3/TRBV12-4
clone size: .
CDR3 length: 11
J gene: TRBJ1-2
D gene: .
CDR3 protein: CASSFGAGYTF
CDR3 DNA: .

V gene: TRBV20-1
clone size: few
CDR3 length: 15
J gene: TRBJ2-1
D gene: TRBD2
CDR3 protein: CSAREGTSGRNEQFF
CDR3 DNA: TGCAGTGCTAGAGAAGGGACTAGCGGGCGGAATGAGCAGTTCTTC

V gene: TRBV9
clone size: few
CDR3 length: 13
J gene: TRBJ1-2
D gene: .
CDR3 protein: CASSVALGYGYTF
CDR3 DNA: TGTGCCAGCAGCGTAGCTTTAGGGTATGGCTACACCTTC

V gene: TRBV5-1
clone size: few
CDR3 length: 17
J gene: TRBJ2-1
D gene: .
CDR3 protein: CASSLAVEGSLDAEQFF
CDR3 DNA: TGCGCCAGCAGCTTGGCCGTTGAGGGGTCGTTGGACGCTGAGCAGTTCTTC

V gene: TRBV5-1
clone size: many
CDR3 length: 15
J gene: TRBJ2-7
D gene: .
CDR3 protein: CASSLAGTDTYEQYF
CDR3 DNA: TGCGCCAGCAGCTTGGCAGGGACTGACACCTACGAGCAGTACTTC

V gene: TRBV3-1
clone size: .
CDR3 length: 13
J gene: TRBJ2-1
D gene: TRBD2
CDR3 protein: CASSAGGPNEQFF
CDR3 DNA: TGTGCCAGCAGTGCGGGGGGCCCCAATGAGCAGTTCTTC

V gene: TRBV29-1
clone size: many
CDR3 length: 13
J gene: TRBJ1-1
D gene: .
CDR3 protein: CSVGVAPNTEAFF
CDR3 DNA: TGCAGCGTTGGGGTTGCCCCGAACACTGAAGCTTTCTTT

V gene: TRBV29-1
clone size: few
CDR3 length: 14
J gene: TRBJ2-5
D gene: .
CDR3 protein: CSVARGTPQETQYF
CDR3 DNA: TGCAGCGTAGCCCGGGGAACCCCCCAAGAGACCCAGTACTTC

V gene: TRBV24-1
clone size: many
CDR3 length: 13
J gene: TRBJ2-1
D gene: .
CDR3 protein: CATSDSLSGEQFF
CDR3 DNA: TGTGCCACCAGTGATTCCCTATCGGGCGAGCAGTTCTTC

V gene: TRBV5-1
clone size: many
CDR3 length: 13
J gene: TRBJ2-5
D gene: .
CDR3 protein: CASSLENQETQYF
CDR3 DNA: TGCGCCAGCAGCTTGGAGAACCAAGAGACCCAGTACTTC

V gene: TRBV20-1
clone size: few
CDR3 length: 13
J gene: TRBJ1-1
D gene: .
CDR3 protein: CSAREDPTLEAFF
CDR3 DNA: TGCAGTGCTAGAGAGGACCCCACCCTGGAAGCTTTCTTT

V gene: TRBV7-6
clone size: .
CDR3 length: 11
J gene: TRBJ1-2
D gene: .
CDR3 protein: CASSLVVVNTF
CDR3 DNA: TGTGCCAGCAGCTTAGTCGTGGTAAATACCTTC

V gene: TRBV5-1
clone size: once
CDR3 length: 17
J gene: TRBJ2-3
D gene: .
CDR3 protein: CASSFEPGRFSTDTQYF
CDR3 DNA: TGCGCCAGCAGCTTCGAGCCCGGACGGTTTTCAACAGATACGCAGTATTTT

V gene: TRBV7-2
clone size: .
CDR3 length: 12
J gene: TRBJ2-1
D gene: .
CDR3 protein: CASTQRNNEQFF
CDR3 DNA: TGTGCCAGCACCCAACGGAACAATGAGCAGTTCTTC

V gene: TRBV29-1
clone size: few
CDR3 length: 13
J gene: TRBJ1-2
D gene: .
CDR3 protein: CSVLFGTDYGYTF
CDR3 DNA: TGCAGCGTTCTTTTCGGGACGGACTATGGCTACACCTTC

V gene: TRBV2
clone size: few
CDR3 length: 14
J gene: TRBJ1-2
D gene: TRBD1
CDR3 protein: CASIQERQGYGYTF
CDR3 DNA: TGTGCCAGCATCCAGGAGAGACAGGGATATGGCTACACCTTC

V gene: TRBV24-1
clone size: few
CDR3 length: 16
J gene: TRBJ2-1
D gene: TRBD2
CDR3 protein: CATSDRLAGPNNEQFF
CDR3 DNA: TGTGCCACCAGTGACCGACTAGCGGGCCCGAACAATGAGCAGTTCTTC

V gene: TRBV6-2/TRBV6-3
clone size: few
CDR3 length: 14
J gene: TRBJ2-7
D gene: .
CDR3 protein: CASSYSWQPYEQYF
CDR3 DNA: TGTGCCAGCAGTTACTCGTGGCAGCCCTACGAGCAGTACTTC

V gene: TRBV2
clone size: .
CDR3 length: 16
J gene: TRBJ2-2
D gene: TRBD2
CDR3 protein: CASSEQGLAGPGELFF
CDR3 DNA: TGTGCCAGCAGTGAACAGGGACTAGCAGGTCCCGGGGAGCTGTTTTTT

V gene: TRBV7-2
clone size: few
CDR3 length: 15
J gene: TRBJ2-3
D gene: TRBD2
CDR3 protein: CASSTLAVVTDTQYF
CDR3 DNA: TGTGCCAGCAGCACACTAGCGGTCGTTACAGATACGCAGTATTTT

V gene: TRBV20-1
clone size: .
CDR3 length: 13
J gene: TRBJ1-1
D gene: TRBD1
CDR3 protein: CSARRRGGDEAFF
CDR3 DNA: TGCAGTGCAAGACGGAGAGGGGGCGATGAAGCTTTCTTT

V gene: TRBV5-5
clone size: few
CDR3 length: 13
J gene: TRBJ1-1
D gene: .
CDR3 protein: CASSPPTRAEAFF
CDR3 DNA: TGTGCCAGCAGCCCCCCCACAAGGGCTGAAGCTTTCTTT

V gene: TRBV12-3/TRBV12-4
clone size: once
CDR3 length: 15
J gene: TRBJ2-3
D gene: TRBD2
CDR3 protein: CASSPPSGSLDAQYF
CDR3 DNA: TGTGCCAGCAGCCCGCCTAGCGGGAGTCTAGATGCGCAGTATTTT

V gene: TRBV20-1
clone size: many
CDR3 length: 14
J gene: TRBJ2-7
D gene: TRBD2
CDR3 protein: CSAREALADYEQYF
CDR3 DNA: TGCAGTGCTAGAGAAGCCCTAGCGGATTACGAGCAGTACTTC